Below, one T cell receptor beta chain is given with its context. As yet, its antigen is unknown. Clones were sequenced by immunoSEQ multiplex PCR, and TCRdb holds only the in-frame ones, with some missing. Counted here are roughly 12,000 clones, 70% to 80% occurring once; the ten biggest clones make up 0.63%. This record belongs to a study of regulatory dendritic cells for organ transplantation. Study results and caveats: Naive T cells showed high diversity, memory cells less, memory CD8+ least.

The length of the CDR3 is 13 residues. The V gene's germline CDR1 is MNHNS and CDR2 SASEGT. Trimming took off 6 bases at V and 8 bases at J, with 16 bases between the two ends. Sorted T cells were CFSE-labeled and cultured 5 days with allogeneic regulatory or mature dendritic cells at 1:10. The V and J genes are TRBV6-1 and TRBJ1-2; no reliable D call. This receptor was taken from a human donor in good health. The sequencing input was naive CD4+ T cells from blood cultured with regulatory dendritic cells. Subset of the sample: CD45RA+ naive T cells. CDR3 sequence: CASRLVPSRGYTF. The CDR3 bases are TGTGCCAGCAGACTAGTCCCTTCTCGGGGCTACACCTTC.